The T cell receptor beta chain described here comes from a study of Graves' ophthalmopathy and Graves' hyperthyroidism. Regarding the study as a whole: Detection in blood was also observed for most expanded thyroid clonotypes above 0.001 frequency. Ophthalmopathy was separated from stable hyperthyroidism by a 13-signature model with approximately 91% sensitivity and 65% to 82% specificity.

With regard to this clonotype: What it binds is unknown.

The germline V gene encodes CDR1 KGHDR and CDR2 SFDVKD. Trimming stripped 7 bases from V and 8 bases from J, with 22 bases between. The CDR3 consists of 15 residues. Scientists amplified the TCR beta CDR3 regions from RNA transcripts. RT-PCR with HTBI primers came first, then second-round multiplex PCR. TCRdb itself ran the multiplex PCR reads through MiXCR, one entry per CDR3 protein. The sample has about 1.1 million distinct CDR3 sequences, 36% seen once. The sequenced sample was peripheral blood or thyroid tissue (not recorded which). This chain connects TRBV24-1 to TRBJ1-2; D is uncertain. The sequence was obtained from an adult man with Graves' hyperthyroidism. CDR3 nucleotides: TGTGCCACCAGCGCCCTGAATTTAGGCAGGTGGGGCTACACCTTC. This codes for CATSALNLGRWGYTF.